The next 28 T cell receptor beta chains were all read from a single sample in a study of T-cell memory formation after mild COVID-19. Each CDR3 protein gets one entry after TCRdb re-called the 5' RACE reads with MiXCR. This table has about 360,000 distinct CDR3 sequences, 13% to 15% appearing once. What was sequenced was PBMCs or a T cell subset sorted from them (not recorded which). These receptors were obtained from a man between 18 and 35 years old who had mild COVID-19 (a few samples of this study predate the infection). Cell type and time point are not known.

The gene calls are TRBV7-2 and TRBJ2-2; D is perhaps TRBD1 or TRBD2 (6 bases each). The CDR3 has 13 amino acids. V was clipped by 5 bases and J by 4 bases, with 8 bases between them. The V gene's germline CDR1 is SGHTA and CDR2 FQGNSA. CDR3 nucleotides: TGTGCCAGCAGCGGGGGGCCCACCGGGGAGCTGTTTTTT. Translated: CASSGGPTGELFF.

The genes are TRBV15 and TRBJ1-2; TRBD1 matches 7 bases. Germline CDR1 and CDR2: LNHNV and YYDKDF (reference sequence). The CDR3 has 15 residues. The ends lost 3 bases at V and 6 bases at J; junction bases unmatched: 10. The CDR3 spells CATSRQTGWGDGYTF. DNA for the CDR3: TGTGCCACCAGCAGGCAGACAGGGTGGGGAGATGGCTACACCTTC. Combining the CDR3 with reference TRBV15 and TRBJ1-2 gives the whole variable domain DAMVIQNPRYQVTQFGKPVTLSCSQTLNHNVMYWYQQKSSQAPKLLFHYYDKDFNNEADTPDNFQSRRPNTSFCFLDIRSPGLGDTAMYLCATSRQTGWGDGYTFGSGTRLTVV.

The CDR3 bases are TGTGCCAGCGCGGGGGCATATCGCGAGCAGTACTTC. Protein product: CASAGAYREQYF. The chain uses TRBV6-5 and TRBJ2-7; D might be TRBD2 (7 bases). CDR1 is MNHEY and CDR2 is SVGAGI in the germline V gene. V lost 8 bases and J 6 bases, leaving 14 bases between the germline ends. The CDR3 runs to 12 residues.

This clonotype was recorded many times. The chain carries TRBV27 and TRBJ2-7; the D gene could be TRBD1 or TRBD2 (6 bases each). V lost 4 bases, J lost 9 bases, and 28 bases lay in between. The germline CDR1 and CDR2 sequences are MNHEY and SMNVEV (reference sequence). The CDR3 has 17 residues. CDR3 loop: CASSSLVGGYHTTRQYF. The CDR3 nucleotides read TGTGCCAGCAGTTCTTTGGTGGGGGGCTACCATACCACCCGGCAGTACTTC.

V usage is TRBV6-1 and J usage is TRBJ1-5; TRBD1 matches at 10 bases. Germline V CDR1 and CDR2: MNHNS, SASEGT. This CDR3 comprises 16 residues. Unmatched junction bases numbered 9, after V lost 8 bases and J lost 2 bases. CDR3 coding DNA: TGTGCCAGCTGGGAGACAGGGGGCTTGGGCAATCAGCCCCAGCATTTT. It yields the protein CASWETGGLGNQPQHF.

This clonotype was counted between two and nine times. The gene calls are TRBV5-4 and TRBJ2-3; D may correspond to TRBD1 or TRBD2 (5 bases each). Trimming pared 0 bases from V and 0 bases from J, leaving 11 bases between. This CDR3 region has 16 residues. Germline V CDR1 and CDR2: SGHNT, YYREEE (reference sequence). CDR3 in amino acids: CASSLDGAPSTDTQYF. The CDR3 DNA reads as TGTGCCAGCAGCTTGGACGGGGCTCCCAGCACAGATACGCAGTATTTT.

This clonotype was recorded a few times. V usage is TRBV11-1 and J usage is TRBJ1-5; D unresolved. Germline loops: CDR1 SGHAT, CDR2 FQDESV (reference sequence). V shed 0 bases and J shed 5 bases, with 5 bases lying between them. This CDR3 has 13 residues. The CDR3 is CASSLARYQPQHF. DNA for the CDR3: TGTGCCAGCAGCTTAGCGCGGTATCAGCCCCAGCATTTT.

The gene calls are TRBV18 and TRBJ1-2; D remains unclear. Germline V lookup: CDR1 KGHSH, CDR2 LQKENI. The CDR3 is 13 residues long. Trimming took off 2 bases at V and 2 bases at J, with 6 bases between the two ends. The CDR3 loop reads CASSPKSNYGYTF. Written as DNA, the CDR3 is TGTGCCAGCTCACCAAAGTCGAACTATGGCTACACCTTC.

There are a few counts of this clonotype. The chain is built from TRBV5-1 and TRBJ2-3; D ambiguous. V was pared by 4 bases and J by 4 bases, with 13 bases between. This CDR3 spans 14 amino acids. From germline, CDR1 is SGHRS and CDR2 YFSETQ. CDR3 amino acids: CASSVEFQADTQYF. The CDR3 DNA reads TGCGCCAGCAGCGTGGAGTTTCAAGCAGATACGCAGTATTTT.

This clonotype was detected a few times. The rearrangement uses TRBV30 and TRBJ2-3, with D unclear. V dropped 7 bases and J dropped 5 bases, with 10 bases sitting between them. The germline CDR1 and CDR2 sequences are GTSNPN and SVGIG (reference sequence). This CDR3 spans 11 amino acids. In DNA, the CDR3 is TGTGCCTTCGCGGCTTTAGATACGCAGTATTTT. Translating gives CAFAALDTQYF.

This clonotype appeared a few times. The gene calls are TRBV6-2 or TRBV6-3 and TRBJ2-5; D uncertain. The CDR3 consists of 13 residues. V was trimmed by 7 bases and J by 3 bases, leaving 12 bases between them. Germline V gene lookup returns CDR1 MNHEY and CDR2 SVGEGT. Here the CDR3 reads CASNVWNEETQYF. CDR3 nucleotide sequence: TGTGCCAGCAATGTCTGGAATGAAGAGACCCAGTACTTC.

The chain carries TRBV7-9 and TRBJ1-4; TRBD1 is a possible D gene (5 bases). Germline loops: CDR1 SEHNR, CDR2 FQNEAQ (reference sequence). Between the trimmed V and J ends, which lost 4 bases and 7 bases, there was a span of 10 bases. This CDR3 region has 13 residues. The CDR3 DNA reads TGTGCCAGCAGCTCAGCCGGGGCTGAAAAACTGTTTTTT. Encoded protein: CASSSAGAEKLFF.

V usage is TRBV19 and J usage is TRBJ1-6; D ambiguous. Trimming stripped 6 bases from V and 8 bases from J, with 14 bases between. This CDR3 contains 14 residues. The V gene's germline CDR1 is LNHDA and CDR2 SQIVND (reference sequence). The CDR3 is CASSPGTTYSPLHF. The CDR3 coding sequence is TGTGCCAGTAGCCCCGGAACCACTTATTCACCCCTCCACTTT.

The V gene is TRBV4-3, the J gene TRBJ1-4, with D unclear. Germline assignment: CDR1 LGHNA and CDR2 YSLEER. The CDR3 runs 18 residues. The V end was cut by 0 bases, the J end by 0 bases, with 14 bases between. This CDR3 reads CASSQDWQEPATNEKLFF. CDR3 nucleotides: TGCGCCAGCAGCCAAGATTGGCAGGAGCCGGCAACTAATGAAAAACTGTTTTTT.

A few counts support this clonotype. The chain employs TRBV6-6 and TRBJ1-5; D is unresolved. The germline CDR1 and CDR2 sequences are MNHNY and SVGAGI (reference sequence). The CDR3 covers 12 residues. Trimming removed 4 bases from V and 5 bases from J, with 6 bases in between. As DNA, the CDR3 is TGTGCCAGCAGTTTTGTGGATCAGCCCCAGCATTTT. Protein product: CASSFVDQPQHF.

The chain recombines TRBV12-3 or TRBV12-4 with TRBJ1-5, with TRBD1 matching 7 bases. With 5 bases clipped from V and 1 base from J, the junction kept 5 bases outside the gene matches. This CDR3 comprises 15 residues. The CDR3: CASSPGGTSNQPQHF. The CDR3 DNA reads TGTGCCAGCAGTCCAGGGGGTACGAGCAATCAGCCCCAGCATTTT.

There are a few counts of this clonotype. Written as DNA, the CDR3 is TGTGCCAGCAGCTTAGTCGGTTTTGTAGGACAGGAGAATTCACCCCTCCACTTT. Encoded protein: CASSLVGFVGQENSPLHF. V usage is TRBV7-2 and J usage is TRBJ1-6; TRBD1 matches 7 bases. The CDR3 loop spans 18 amino acids. After removal of 1 base from V and 7 bases from J, the junction contained 13 bases not matched to a gene. Germline lookup yields CDR1 SGHTA and CDR2 FQGNSA. Supplemented by reference TRBV7-2 and TRBJ1-6, the full variable domain reads GAGVSQSPSNKVTEKGKDVELRCDPISGHTALYWYRQSLGQGLEFLIYFQGNSAPDKSGLPSDRFSAERTGGSVSTLTIQRTQQEDSAVYLCASSLVGFVGQENSPLHFGNGTRLTVT.

The J gene is TRBJ1-2, the V gene TRBV6-2 or TRBV6-3; no clear D gene. This CDR3 is 12 amino acids long. From germline, CDR1 is MNHEY and CDR2 SVGEGT. CDR3 sequence reads: CAASKSNYGYTF. The CDR3 nucleotides read TGTGCAGCGTCCAAGTCTAACTATGGCTACACCTTC.

Only a few counts were recorded for this clonotype. The V and J genes are TRBV28 and TRBJ1-5; perhaps TRBD1 as D (6 bases). Trimming removed 7 bases from V and 6 bases from J, with 16 bases in between. The CDR3 extends over 14 amino acids. Germline-derived CDR1 and CDR2 are MDHEN and SYDVKM. Here the CDR3 DNA reads TGTGCCAGCACCAAAAGGAGGGGGGGTCAGCCCCAGCATTTT. It specifies CASTKRRGGQPQHF.

This clonotype was observed many times. This CDR3 is CSGLLAGGTDTQYF. In DNA, the CDR3 is TGCAGCGGTTTACTAGCGGGGGGAACAGATACGCAGTATTTT. J is TRBJ2-3 and V is TRBV29-1; TRBD2 agrees at 12 bases. The germline gives CDR1 SQVTM, CDR2 ANQGSEA. CDR3 length: 14 amino acids. Trimming took 7 bases from V and 3 from J; bases not matched to a gene: 5.

The gene calls are TRBV5-4 and TRBJ1-3; D gene ambiguous. This CDR3 is built from 15 residues. V was trimmed by 0 bases and J by 4 bases, leaving 11 bases between them. Germline CDR1 SGHNT, CDR2 YYREEE (reference sequence). CDR3 region: CASSLDIPAGNTIYF. The CDR3 DNA follows: TGTGCCAGCAGCTTGGACATCCCTGCAGGAAACACCATATATTTT.

The chain is built from TRBV6-4 and TRBJ1-2; TRBD1 agrees at 7 bases. This CDR3 has 15 amino acids. Germline V gene sequence: CDR1 MRHNA, CDR2 SNTAGT. Trimming at V came to 2 bases and at J to 5 bases, leaving 8 bases not matched to a gene. Here the CDR3 reads CASSDGGQSIYGYTF. CDR3 DNA sequence: TGTGCCAGCAGTGACGGGGGACAGAGCATATATGGCTACACCTTC.

This clonotype occurred many times. The chain joins TRBV5-5 to TRBJ2-5, with 12 bases that match TRBD1. Germline V gene lookup returns CDR1 SGHKS and CDR2 YYEKEE (reference sequence). This CDR3 has 15 amino acids. V lost 0 bases and J lost 5; bases outside the gene matches: 2. The chain's CDR3 is CASSLAGTGGETQYF. In nucleotides, the CDR3 is TGTGCCAGCAGCTTGGCCGGGACAGGGGGCGAGACCCAGTACTTC.

This clonotype was seen many times. This chain connects TRBV7-2 to TRBJ2-1; 8 bases agree with TRBD2. This CDR3 has 15 amino acids. The germline CDR1 and CDR2 sequences are SGHTA and FQGNSA. The J segment lost 6 bases and the V segment lost 5 bases, leaving 9 bases of the junction unmatched. Written as DNA, the CDR3 is TGTGCCAGCAGCCCCGACTTGGCGGGGGGCAATGAGCAGTTCTTC. This gives the protein CASSPDLAGGNEQFF.

V and J are TRBV4-3 and TRBJ2-3, with 9 bases aligning to TRBD2. The CDR3 is 16 residues long. The germline V gene encodes CDR1 LGHNA and CDR2 YSLEER. V lost 4 bases to trimming and J lost 7 bases; unmatched junction nucleotides: 12. CDR3 sequence reads: CASSPWGSGGRNTQYF. In nucleotides, the CDR3 is TGCGCCAGCAGCCCCTGGGGTAGCGGGGGTCGGAATACGCAGTATTTT.

The chain's CDR3 is CASSHGTSLQETQYF. CDR3 sequence (DNA): TGCGCCAGCAGCCACGGGACTAGCTTACAAGAGACCCAGTACTTC. This rearrangement joins TRBV4-3 to TRBJ2-5, with 9 nucleotides matching TRBD2. The trim removed 3 bases at V and 2 bases at J, leaving 4 bases unmatched. Germline CDR1 and CDR2: LGHNA and YSLEER. The CDR3 sequence is 15 residues long.

The chain uses TRBV29-1 and TRBJ2-3, with 12 bases lining up with TRBD2. Losses at the gene ends were 6 bases for V and 7 bases for J; bases not matched to a gene: 5. CDR3 length equals 13 residues. Germline V gives CDR1 SQVTM, CDR2 ANQGSEA. The DNA of the CDR3 is TGCAGCGTAGGACTAGCGGGGACCCATACGCAGTATTTT. As protein: CSVGLAGTHTQYF.

The V gene is TRBV20-1, the J gene TRBJ2-2; D ambiguous. V lost 2 bases and J 3 bases, leaving 10 bases between the germline ends. This CDR3 is 14 amino acids long. Germline CDR1 DFQATT, CDR2 SNEGSKA (reference sequence). CDR3 sequence reads: CSARSAAYTGELFF. The CDR3, as DNA: TGCAGTGCTAGATCCGCAGCCTACACCGGGGAGCTGTTTTTT.